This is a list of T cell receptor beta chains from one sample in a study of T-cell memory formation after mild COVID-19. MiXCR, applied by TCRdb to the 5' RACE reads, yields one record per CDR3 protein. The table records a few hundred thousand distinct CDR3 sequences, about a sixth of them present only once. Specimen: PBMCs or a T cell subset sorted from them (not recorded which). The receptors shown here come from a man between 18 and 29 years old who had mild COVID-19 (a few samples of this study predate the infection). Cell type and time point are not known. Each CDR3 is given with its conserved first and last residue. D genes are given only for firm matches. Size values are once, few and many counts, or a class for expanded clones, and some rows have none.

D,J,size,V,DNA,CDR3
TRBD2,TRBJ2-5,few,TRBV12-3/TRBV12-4,TGTGCCAGCAGCCAAGGGACTAGCGGGGGGGCCGGACGAGAGACCCAGTACTTC,CASSQGTSGGAGRETQYF
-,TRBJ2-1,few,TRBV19,TGTGCCAGTAGTAAAGTATACTACAATGAGCAGTTCTTC,CASSKVYYNEQFF
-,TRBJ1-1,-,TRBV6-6,TGTGCCAGCAGTTATTACCCATCCACTGAAGCTTTCTTT,CASSYYPSTEAFF
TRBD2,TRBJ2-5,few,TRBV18,TGTGCCAGCTCACCACCGGCGGGGGGAGAGACCCAGTACTTC,CASSPPAGGETQYF
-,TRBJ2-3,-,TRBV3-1,TGTGCCAGCAGCCAGGTTGCGGGCACAGATACGCAGTATTTT,CASSQVAGTDTQYF
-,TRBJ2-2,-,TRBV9,TGTGCCAGCAGCTTCTATTCGACCGGGGAGCTGTTTTTT,CASSFYSTGELFF
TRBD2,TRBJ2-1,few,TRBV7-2,TGTGCCAGCAGCTTACGGGCGGGGGGGCCTCGCGATGAGCAGTTCTTC,CASSLRAGGPRDEQFF
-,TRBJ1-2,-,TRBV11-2,TGTGCCAGCAGCTCTTCAAGGACCTATGGCTACACCTTC,CASSSSRTYGYTF
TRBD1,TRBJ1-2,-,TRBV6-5,TGTGCCAGCAGAGTGACAGGGGTTGACTATGGCTACACCTTC,CASRVTGVDYGYTF
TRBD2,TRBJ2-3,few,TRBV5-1,TGCGCCAGCAGCTGGGGGGCTAGCGGGGGCACAGATACGCAGTATTTT,CASSWGASGGTDTQYF
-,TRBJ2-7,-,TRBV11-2,TGTGCCAGCAGCCTCTTCATGAGCTCCTACGGGCAGTACTTC,CASSLFMSSYGQYF
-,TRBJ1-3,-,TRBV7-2,TGTGCCAGCAGCTTAGTACCTACGAGCTCTGGAAACACCATATATTTT,CASSLVPTSSGNTIYF
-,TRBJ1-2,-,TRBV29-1,TGCAGCGTTGAGGCCGCACAAGTCGGCTCAGCCATCACCTTC,CSVEAAQVGSAITF
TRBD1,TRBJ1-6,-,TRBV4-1,TGCGCCAGCAGCGGAGGACAGGAATATAATTCACCCCTCCACTTT,CASSGGQEYNSPLHF
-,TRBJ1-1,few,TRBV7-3,TGTGCCAGCAGCTTATGGGGTGGGGACACTGAAGCTTTCTTT,CASSLWGGDTEAFF
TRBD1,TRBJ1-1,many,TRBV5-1,TGCGCCAGCAGTTCTGGGACAGGGAACACTGAAGCTTTCTTT,CASSSGTGNTEAFF
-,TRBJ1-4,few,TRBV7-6,TGTGCCAGCAGCTTAGGAATGGCTAATGAAAAACTGTTTTTT,CASSLGMANEKLFF
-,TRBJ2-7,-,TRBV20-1,TGCAGTGCGATGAGGCAGGAGAGCTCCTACGAGCAGTACTTC,CSAMRQESSYEQYF
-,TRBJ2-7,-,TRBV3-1,TGTGCCAGCAGCCAAGGCCCAATCGAGCAGTACTTC,CASSQGPIEQYF
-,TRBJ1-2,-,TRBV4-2,TGTGCCAGCAGCCCACCAGGATGGCAGAGCGGCTCCAAGAATGGCTACACCTTC,CASSPPGWQSGSKNGYTF
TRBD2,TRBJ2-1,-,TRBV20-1,TGCAGTGCTAGAGATCTCGCTAGCGGGGGGCCTGAGCAGTTCTTC,CSARDLASGGPEQFF